Following are 2 T cell receptor beta chains from one sample sequenced in a study of cytomegalovirus exposure and HLA in healthy donors. TCRdb keeps only in-frame clones here, not all; method: immunoSEQ multiplex PCR. This table has 140,000 to 150,000 clones, 94% appearing once. The material sequenced was PBMCs. The receptor source for this set is a man younger than 30 in good health and CMV-seropositive.

The rearrangement joins TRBV2 to TRBJ2-3, with D possibly TRBD1 on 5 matching bases. Germline V CDR1 and CDR2: SNHLY, FYNNEI. Trimming stripped 10 bases from V and 0 bases from J, with 14 bases between. The CDR3 has 14 amino acids. The CDR3 sequence: CATREGASTDTQYF. The DNA of the CDR3 is TGTGCCACCCGAGAAGGGGCTAGCACAGATACGCAGTATTTT. Filled out from reference TRBV2 and TRBJ2-3, the complete variable domain reads EPEVTQTPSHQVTQMGQEVILRCVPISNHLYFYWYRQILGQKVEFLVSFYNNEISEKSEIFDDQFSVERPDGSNFTLKIRSTKLEDSAMYFCATREGASTDTQYFGPGTRLTVL.

The chain joins TRBV29-1 to TRBJ2-7, with a possible D match to TRBD1 (8 bases). In germline, CDR1 is SQVTM, CDR2 ANQGSEA. This CDR3 contains 15 residues. The V end lost 4 bases, the J end lost 9 bases, and 25 bases lay between the germline ends. The CDR3 loop reads CSVVWGGTGPTTQYF. Written as DNA, the CDR3 is TGCAGCGTTGTGTGGGGGGGGACAGGCCCCACAACGCAGTACTTC.